This T cell receptor beta chain comes out of a study of blood T cell repertoires in COVID-19. The overall study: Researchers got acute and convalescent COVID-19 samples from the United States, Italy and Spain. PBMCs, B-cell-depleted T cells, or T cells provided the cDNA or gDNA that made up the material.

Seattle's enrolled individuals joined amid active infection and were then monitored longitudinally. The V gene end was trimmed by 3 bases and the J gene end by 7 bases; junction bases not matched to a gene: 11. CDR1 LNHDA and CDR2 SQIVND come from the germline V gene (reference sequence). This CDR3 has 15 amino acids. Per the study methods: From reference gene primer amplification, estimates of nucleated cell counts were derived. Assay: immunoSEQ multiplex PCR; the TCRdb copy retains only in-frame clones and omits some. The V and J calls and clone size are taken from that table; D and trimming were inferred from the DNA. This table holds 200,000 to 250,000 clones, 85% to 90% found once. This clone has more than one count but fewer than ten.

The sequencing input was peripheral blood. The receptor comes from a woman aged 45-65 years with COVID-19, enrolled during active disease. The chain recombines TRBV19 with TRBJ1-2; 7 positions match TRBD1. The CDR3: CASSISPGGSVGYTF. The CDR3 bases are TGTGCCAGTAGTATTAGTCCAGGGGGAAGTGTTGGCTACACCTTC.